The clone carrying this T cell receptor (beta chain) has only one observation. In the PCR, 60 Vbeta and 13 Jbeta primers were used. Measured with immunoSEQ multiplex PCR; TCRdb has only the in-frame clones, and not every one. The sample carries more than 80,000 clones, roughly two thirds recorded once. The entry originates in a study of cytomegalovirus exposure and HLA in healthy donors. The sequenced material came from PBMCs. The sequence derives from a female donor in good health and CMV-seronegative.

This chain's CDR3 is CASSYWGPGRHNEQFF. CDR3 DNA: TGTGCCAGCAGTTACTGGGGCCCGGGGAGGCACAATGAGCAGTTCTTC. The chain recombines TRBV6-5 with TRBJ2-1; a weak D match, TRBD2 (6 bases). This CDR3 has 16 amino acids. The V and J ends lost 1 base and 5 bases respectively, with 15 bases between them. In germline, CDR1 is MNHEY, CDR2 SVGAGI.